A selection of T cell receptor beta chains follows, all from one sample in a study of identifying expanded T cells in peripheral blood. Sequenced by immunoSEQ multiplex PCR; TCRdb stores in-frame clones only, minus some. The sample holds under 150,000 clones, about 86% seen once. The sequenced sample consisted of blood. The receptors shown here come from a person aged 18 to 75 in good health. The CDR3 runs from the conserved cysteine through the conserved F or W. Each record gives: clone size, D gene, J gene, V gene, CDR3 protein, CDR3 DNA. A D gene is named only where the DNA matches it firmly. Clone size is given for some rows only: seen once, a few or many times, or a class if the clone is expanded.

>NA|NA|TRBJ1-6|TRBV5-4
CASSPDRINSPLHF
TGTGCCAGCAGTCCGGACAGAATTAATTCACCCCTCCACTTT
>NA|NA|TRBJ2-1|TRBV5-1
CASSLEAEQFF
TGCGCCAGCAGCTTGGAGGCTGAGCAGTTCTTC
>NA|NA|TRBJ2-3|TRBV29-1
CSVGRDTQYF
TGCAGCGTGGGGAGGGATACGCAGTATTTT
>NA|NA|TRBJ1-1|TRBV21-1
CASSRNGESTEAFF
TGTGCCAGCAGCAGGAACGGCGAGTCCACTGAAGCTTTCTTT
>NA|NA|TRBJ1-1|TRBV7-2
CASSLDHNTEAFF
TGTGCCAGCAGCTTAGACCACAACACTGAAGCTTTCTTT
>NA|NA|TRBJ2-3|TRBV18
CASSLVRGDTQYF
TGTGCCAGCTCCCTTGTTCGGGGAGATACGCAGTATTTT
>NA|NA|TRBJ2-3|TRBV25-1
CASTSRGSTDTQYF
TGTGCCAGCACCTCGAGGGGGAGCACAGATACGCAGTATTTT
>NA|NA|TRBJ1-6|TRBV4-1
CASSQEDSPLHF
TGCGCCAGCAGCCAAGAGGATTCACCCCTCCACTTT
>NA|NA|TRBJ1-1|TRBV6-1
CASSDGRNMNTEAFF
TGTGCCAGCAGTGATGGACGGAACATGAACACTGAAGCTTTCTTT
>NA|NA|TRBJ2-3|TRBV18
CASSPGGQRTDTQYF
TGTGCCAGCTCACCCGGGGGACAGCGCACAGATACGCAGTATTTT
>once|NA|TRBJ1-3|TRBV19
CASRPNEGNTIYF
TGTGCCAGTAGACCGAATGAAGGAAACACCATATATTTT
>NA|NA|TRBJ2-5|TRBV6-4
CASSEETSETQYF
TGTGCCAGCAGTGAGGAGACCAGTGAGACCCAGTACTTC
>NA|TRBD1|TRBJ2-3|TRBV5-1
CASTEDRATDTQYF
TGCGCCAGCACGGAGGACAGGGCCACAGATACGCAGTATTTT
>NA|NA|TRBJ2-5|TRBV4-1
CASSQGFGDQETQYF
TGCGCCAGCAGCCAAGGATTCGGCGACCAAGAGACCCAGTACTTC
>NA|TRBD1|TRBJ2-5|TRBV4-3
CASSQETGVETQYF
TGCGCCAGCAGCCAAGAAACAGGGGTAGAGACCCAGTACTTC
>once|TRBD2|TRBJ2-5|TRBV5-1
CASSPGTSGEETQYF
TGCGCCAGCAGCCCGGGGACTAGCGGGGAAGAGACCCAGTACTTC
>once|NA|TRBJ2-5|TRBV20-1
CSGDPQETQYF
TGCAGTGGGGACCCGCAAGAGACCCAGTACTTC
>NA|NA|TRBJ2-6|TRBV7-3
CASSSVSGANVLTF
TGTGCCAGCAGCTCAGTTTCTGGGGCCAACGTCCTGACTTTC
>NA|TRBD2|TRBJ2-2|TRBV11-1
CASSLPGRAYTGELFF
TGTGCCAGCAGCTTGCCAGGGAGGGCCTACACCGGGGAGCTGTTTTTT
>NA|TRBD1|TRBJ1-1|TRBV5-4
CAAAGQGIAFF
TGTGCCGCCGCGGGACAGGGAATAGCTTTCTTT
>NA|NA|TRBJ2-2|TRBV30
CAWNPGELFF
TGTGCCTGGAATCCCGGGGAGCTGTTTTTT
>NA|NA|TRBJ2-7|TRBV6-1
CASRGNSQAYEQYF
TGTGCCAGCAGGGGAAACAGCCAAGCCTACGAGCAGTACTTC
>NA|NA|TRBJ2-7|TRBV28
CASAPPRVGQYF
TGTGCCAGCGCCCCTCCCAGGGTAGGGCAGTACTTC
>NA|TRBD2|TRBJ2-5|TRBV19
CASSHSGGNGETQYF
TGTGCCAGTAGCCATAGCGGGGGAAATGGAGAGACCCAGTACTTC
>NA|NA|TRBJ1-3|TRBV27
CASRSYSGNTIYF
TGTGCCAGCAGGTCCTACTCTGGAAACACCATATATTTT
>few|NA|TRBJ1-1|TRBV6-1
CASHRETHTEAFF
TGTGCCAGCCACAGGGAGACGCACACTGAAGCTTTCTTT